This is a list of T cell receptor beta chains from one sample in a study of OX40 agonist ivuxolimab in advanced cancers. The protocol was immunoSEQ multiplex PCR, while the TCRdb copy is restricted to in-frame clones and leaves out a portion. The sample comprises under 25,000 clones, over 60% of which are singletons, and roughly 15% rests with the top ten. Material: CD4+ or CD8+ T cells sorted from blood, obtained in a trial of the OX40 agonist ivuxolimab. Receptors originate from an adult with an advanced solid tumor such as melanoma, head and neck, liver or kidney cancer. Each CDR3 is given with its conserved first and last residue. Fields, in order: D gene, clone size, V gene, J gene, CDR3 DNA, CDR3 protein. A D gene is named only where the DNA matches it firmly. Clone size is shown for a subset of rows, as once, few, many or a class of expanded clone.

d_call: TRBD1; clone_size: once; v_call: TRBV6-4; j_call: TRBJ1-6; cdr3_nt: TGTGCCAGCAGTTCGGGACAGAAGAATTCACCCCTCCACTTT; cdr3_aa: CASSSGQKNSPLHF
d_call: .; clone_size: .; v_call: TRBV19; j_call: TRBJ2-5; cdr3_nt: TGTGCCAGTAGTATAGGAATGGGAGAGACCCAGTACTTC; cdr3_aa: CASSIGMGETQYF
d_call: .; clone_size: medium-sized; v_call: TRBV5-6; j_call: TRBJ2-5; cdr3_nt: TGTGCCAGCAGCTTGAATTGGGGAGCCAGGGAGACCCAGTACTTC; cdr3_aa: CASSLNWGARETQYF
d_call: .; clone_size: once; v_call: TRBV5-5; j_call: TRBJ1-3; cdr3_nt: TGTGCCAGCCGCCTCAGGGCCAGTCAAACTGGAAACACCATATATTTT; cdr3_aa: CASRLRASQTGNTIYF
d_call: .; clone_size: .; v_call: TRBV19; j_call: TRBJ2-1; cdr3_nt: TGTGCCAGTAGGGCAACTAGCCATGAGCAGTTCTTC; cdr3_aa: CASRATSHEQFF
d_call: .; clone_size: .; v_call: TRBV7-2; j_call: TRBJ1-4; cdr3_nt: TGTGCCAGCAGCTTACGGGGGTCCAGTGAAAAACTGTTTTTT; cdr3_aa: CASSLRGSSEKLFF
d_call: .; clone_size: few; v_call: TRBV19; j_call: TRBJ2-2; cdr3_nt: TGTGCCAGTACCCGAGGGCGGGTGAACACCGGGGAGCTGTTTTTT; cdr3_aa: CASTRGRVNTGELFF
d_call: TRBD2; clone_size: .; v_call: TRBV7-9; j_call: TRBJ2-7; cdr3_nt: TGTGCCAGCAGCCTTAGCGGGAGCTCCTACGAGCAGTACTTC; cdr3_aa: CASSLSGSSYEQYF
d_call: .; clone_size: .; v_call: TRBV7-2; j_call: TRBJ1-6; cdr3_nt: TGTGCCAGCAGCCCGACAGCTAAATATAATTCACCCCTCCACTTT; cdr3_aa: CASSPTAKYNSPLHF
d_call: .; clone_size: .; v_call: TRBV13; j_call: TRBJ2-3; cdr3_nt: TGTGCCAGCAGCTTAGAGCCTTCGGGCGATACGCAGTATTTT; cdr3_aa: CASSLEPSGDTQYF
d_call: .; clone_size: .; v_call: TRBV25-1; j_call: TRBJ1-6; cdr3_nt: TGTGCCAGCAGTGGATCGGACGGATGGAATTCACCCCTCCACTTT; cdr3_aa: CASSGSDGWNSPLHF
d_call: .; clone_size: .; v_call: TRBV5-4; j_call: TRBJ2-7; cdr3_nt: TGTGCCAGCAGCTTGCCGGTTTCCTACGAGCAGTACTTC; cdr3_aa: CASSLPVSYEQYF
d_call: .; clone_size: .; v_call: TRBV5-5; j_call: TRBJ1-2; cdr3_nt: TGTGCCAGCAGCTTGGCCTCGCAGCACCCTGGGGGCTACACCTTC; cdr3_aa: CASSLASQHPGGYTF
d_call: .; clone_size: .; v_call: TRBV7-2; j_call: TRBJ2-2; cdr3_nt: TGTGCCAGCAGCTTAGAGGTGGGGGGAGGCGGGGAGCTGTTTTTT; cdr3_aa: CASSLEVGGGGELFF
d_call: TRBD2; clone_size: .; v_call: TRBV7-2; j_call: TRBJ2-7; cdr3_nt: TGTGCCAGCAGCTTAGAGGCGGGGGGGCAAGGTGGCGAGCAGTACTTC; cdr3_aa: CASSLEAGGQGGEQYF
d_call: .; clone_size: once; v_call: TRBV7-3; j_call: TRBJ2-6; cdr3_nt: TGTGCCAGCAGCTTAATCCCAGGGGACTCTGGGGCCAACGTCCTGACTTTC; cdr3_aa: CASSLIPGDSGANVLTF
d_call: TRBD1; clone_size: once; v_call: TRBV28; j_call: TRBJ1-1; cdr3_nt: TGTGCCAGCACCCGACAGGGAGTTTATCACACTGAAGCTTTCTTT; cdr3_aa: CASTRQGVYHTEAFF